The sequence of this TCR beta chain was determined in a study of a mutant IDH1 vaccine in newly diagnosed glioma. At the level of the study: Radiotherapy, temozolomide, or both had been given previously, and both were given to most. Week 35 was assigned to visit V12, and week 47 was assigned to visit V13.

Germline CDR1 SGHTA, CDR2 FQGNSA. The CDR3 spans 15 residues. Trimming cost V 6 bases and J 0 bases, with 12 bases left between them. Regarding this clone: What it binds is not known.

The data were produced by immunoSEQ multiplex PCR, yet TCRdb's version contains in-frame clones alone and is incomplete. The data hold almost 95,000 clones, with around nine tenths observed a single time. The time point denotes: week 47, end of study. Doses of 300 ug of mutant IDH1 20-mer peptide were given with topical imiquimod. The receptor comes from a woman in her fifties or sixties with glioma. The sample was PBMCs, taken from a glioma patient whose treatment included an IDH1 peptide vaccine. The chain links TRBV7-2 to TRBJ1-3, with D possibly matching TRBD1 (6 bases). The CDR3 DNA sequence: TGTGCCAGCAGAGTGACAGGATCCTCTGGAAACACCATATATTTT. It yields the protein CASRVTGSSGNTIYF.